This T cell receptor beta chain comes out of a study of CD4+ T cells in melanoma. The study, taken as a whole, reports: Reportedly, melanoma neoantigen-specific CD4+ T cells showed varied differentiation states.

The protocol was immunoSEQ multiplex PCR, while the TCRdb copy is restricted to in-frame clones and leaves out a portion. The sample has about 55,000 clones, 60% to 75% seen once; the top ten hold about 5%. This clone has at least ten counts. Its antigen is as yet unknown. Trimming removed 0 bases from V and 0 bases from J, with 18 bases in between. Per the germline V gene, CDR1 is SQVTM and CDR2 is ANQGSEA. This CDR3 has 18 amino acids. The sample was tumor tissue. This receptor was identified in a human donor with melanoma. J is TRBJ1-3 and V is TRBV29-1; TRBD1 might be the D (6 bases). The CDR3 bases are TGCAGCGTTGAAGATCCTAAGGGGGGCTCACGCTCTGGAAACACCATATATTTT. This gives the protein CSVEDPKGGSRSGNTIYF.